The T cell receptor (beta chain) described here comes from a study of T cells in Graves' hyperthyroidism and ophthalmopathy. Any patient presenting with uncontrolled infection, other autoimmune disease, pregnancy or lactation was left out. Study-wide results and caveats: In blood, most of the thyroid clonotypes expanded above 0.001 were also present.

This clonotype was counted ten times or more. What it recognizes is unknown. Authors of the study amplified TCR beta CDR3 regions from RNA transcripts. The primer set for the first-round RT-PCR of the TCR CDR3 was HTBI. MiXCR, applied by TCRdb to the multiplex PCR reads, yields one record per CDR3 protein. The data show about 400,000 distinct CDR3 sequences, 15% to 17% seen once. Input material: blood. This receptor was taken from a woman aged 18-30 years with Graves' hyperthyroidism.

The CDR3 DNA follows: TGTGCCAGCAGCTTAAGCCTCGGACTAGCGGGTACTACTAGCACAGATACGCAGTATTTT. Encoded protein: CASSLSLGLAGTTSTDTQYF. The chain joins TRBV7-8 to TRBJ2-3, with 11 bases matching TRBD2. CDR1 SGHVS and CDR2 FQNEAQ come from the germline V gene. Losses at the gene ends were 2 bases for V and 0 bases for J; bases not matched to a gene: 13. This CDR3 comprises 20 residues. The complete variable domain, with remaining parts taken from reference TRBV7-8 and TRBJ2-3, reads GAGVSQSPRYKVAKRGQDVALRCDPISGHVSLFWYQQALGQGPEFLTYFQNEAQLDKSGLPSDRFFAERPEGSVSTLKIQRTQQEDSAVYLCASSLSLGLAGTTSTDTQYFGPGTRLTVL.